These T cell receptor beta chains were read from a single sample in a study of PD-1 blockade in classical Hodgkin lymphoma. The assay was immunoSEQ multiplex PCR, and TCRdb's table has in-frame clones only and misses some. The sample holds tens of thousands of clones, 76% seen once. The starting material was peripheral blood mononuclear cells (PBMCs), obtained at baseline. These receptors were obtained from a human donor with classical Hodgkin lymphoma. The CDR3 runs from the conserved cysteine through the conserved F or W. Fields, in order: J gene, V gene, D gene, clone size, CDR3 protein, CDR3 DNA. D genes are given only for firm matches. Not every row has a clone size; where given, it reads once, few, many or a size class.

j_gene: TRBJ2-7
v_gene: TRBV19
d_gene: NA
abundance: many
CDR3aa: CASSARNPYEQYF
CDR3nt: TGTGCCAGTAGTGCCAGAAACCCATACGAGCAGTACTTC

j_gene: TRBJ2-1
v_gene: TRBV6-6
d_gene: TRBD1
abundance: NA
CDR3aa: CASSRQGSYNEQFF
CDR3nt: TGTGCCAGCAGTCGACAGGGTTCCTACAATGAGCAGTTCTTC

j_gene: TRBJ2-5
v_gene: TRBV19
d_gene: NA
abundance: NA
CDR3aa: CASSIRTAQETQYF
CDR3nt: TGTGCCAGTAGTATCCGGACAGCCCAAGAGACCCAGTACTTC

j_gene: TRBJ2-7
v_gene: TRBV25-1
d_gene: TRBD2
abundance: few
CDR3aa: CASSPAGGSYEQYF
CDR3nt: TGTGCCAGCAGTCCGGCGGGAGGCTCTTACGAGCAGTACTTC

j_gene: TRBJ2-3
v_gene: TRBV10-1
d_gene: TRBD2
abundance: NA
CDR3aa: CASSGPPRTSGSSTQYF
CDR3nt: TGCGCCAGCAGTGGGCCCCCCCGGACTAGCGGGAGTAGTACGCAGTATTTT

j_gene: TRBJ1-1
v_gene: TRBV6-5
d_gene: NA
abundance: NA
CDR3aa: CASSYTTGNTEAFF
CDR3nt: TGTGCCAGCAGTTATACGACAGGTAACACTGAAGCTTTCTTT

j_gene: TRBJ1-5
v_gene: TRBV28
d_gene: TRBD1
abundance: NA
CDR3aa: CASMLTGIFYNQPQHF
CDR3nt: TGTGCCAGCATGTTGACAGGGATTTTTTACAATCAGCCCCAGCATTTT

j_gene: TRBJ1-2
v_gene: TRBV7-9
d_gene: TRBD1
abundance: NA
CDR3aa: CASSSGQGINYGYTF
CDR3nt: TGTGCCAGCAGCTCCGGACAGGGGATAAACTATGGCTACACCTTC

j_gene: TRBJ2-2
v_gene: TRBV5-5
d_gene: TRBD1
abundance: NA
CDR3aa: CASSLGQGTGELFF
CDR3nt: TGTGCCAGCAGCTTGGGACAGGGCACCGGGGAGCTGTTTTTT

j_gene: TRBJ1-5
v_gene: TRBV7-9
d_gene: NA
abundance: NA
CDR3aa: CASSLGTQPQHF
CDR3nt: TGTGCCAGCAGCTTAGGAACCCAGCCCCAGCATTTT

j_gene: TRBJ2-1
v_gene: TRBV11-1
d_gene: NA
abundance: NA
CDR3aa: CASSFLGGVTNEQFF
CDR3nt: TGTGCCAGCAGCTTTTTAGGGGGTGTTACGAATGAGCAGTTCTTC

j_gene: TRBJ1-4
v_gene: TRBV4-3
d_gene: NA
abundance: NA
CDR3aa: CASSQDGVGEKLFF
CDR3nt: TGCGCCAGCAGCCAAGATGGGGTCGGGGAAAAACTGTTTTTT

j_gene: TRBJ1-5
v_gene: TRBV19
d_gene: NA
abundance: NA
CDR3aa: CASANQGRGGSNQPQHF
CDR3nt: TGTGCCAGTGCCAATCAGGGTAGGGGAGGTAGCAATCAGCCCCAGCATTTT

j_gene: TRBJ2-7
v_gene: TRBV5-1
d_gene: TRBD2
abundance: few
CDR3aa: CASSPQTSAGSYEQYF
CDR3nt: TGCGCCAGCAGCCCCCAGACTAGCGCCGGTTCCTACGAGCAGTACTTC

j_gene: TRBJ2-7
v_gene: TRBV6-5
d_gene: NA
abundance: few
CDR3aa: CASSYSANYEQYF
CDR3nt: TGTGCCAGCAGTTATTCAGCCAACTACGAGCAGTACTTC

j_gene: TRBJ2-2
v_gene: TRBV7-2
d_gene: TRBD2
abundance: once
CDR3aa: CASSLWGGTGELFF
CDR3nt: TGTGCCAGCAGCTTATGGGGGGGAACCGGGGAGCTGTTTTTT

j_gene: TRBJ1-2
v_gene: TRBV6-6
d_gene: TRBD1
abundance: NA
CDR3aa: CASSTTGGIGGYTF
CDR3nt: TGTGCCAGCAGTACGACAGGGGGCATCGGTGGCTACACCTTC

j_gene: TRBJ1-6
v_gene: TRBV5-1
d_gene: TRBD1
abundance: once
CDR3aa: CASSVLQGAPGSPLHF
CDR3nt: TGCGCCAGCAGCGTCCTCCAGGGGGCCCCGGGGTCACCCCTCCACTTT

j_gene: TRBJ2-7
v_gene: TRBV7-2
d_gene: NA
abundance: NA
CDR3aa: CASSLRSGDRLYEQYF
CDR3nt: TGTGCCAGCAGCTTACGATCAGGAGACCGACTCTACGAGCAGTACTTC

j_gene: TRBJ2-3
v_gene: TRBV19
d_gene: TRBD1
abundance: once
CDR3aa: CASRQGQGTDTQYF
CDR3nt: TGTGCCAGTAGACAGGGACAGGGCACAGATACGCAGTATTTT

j_gene: TRBJ1-5
v_gene: TRBV7-2
d_gene: NA
abundance: NA
CDR3aa: CASSQKGSHQPQHF
CDR3nt: TGTGCCAGCAGCCAAAAGGGGTCCCATCAGCCCCAGCATTTT

j_gene: TRBJ2-5
v_gene: TRBV5-1
d_gene: NA
abundance: NA
CDR3aa: CASSLQETQYF
CDR3nt: TGCGCCAGCAGCCTTCAAGAGACCCAGTACTTC

j_gene: TRBJ1-5
v_gene: TRBV6-5
d_gene: NA
abundance: NA
CDR3aa: CASRGRTAYNQPQHF
CDR3nt: TGTGCCAGCAGGGGCCGGACAGCCTATAATCAGCCCCAGCATTTT

j_gene: TRBJ2-1
v_gene: TRBV7-9
d_gene: NA
abundance: NA
CDR3aa: CASSLVPAPYNEQFF
CDR3nt: TGTGCCAGCAGCTTAGTTCCAGCGCCCTACAATGAGCAGTTCTTC

j_gene: TRBJ1-2
v_gene: TRBV19
d_gene: NA
abundance: NA
CDR3aa: CASSIPGGFYGYTF
CDR3nt: TGTGCCAGTAGTATTCCAGGCGGATTCTATGGCTACACCTTC

j_gene: TRBJ1-2
v_gene: TRBV19
d_gene: TRBD1
abundance: NA
CDR3aa: CASSMPNRGSGSLDGYTF
CDR3nt: TGTGCCAGTAGTATGCCTAACAGGGGATCCGGGTCCTTGGATGGCTACACCTTC

j_gene: TRBJ2-7
v_gene: TRBV28
d_gene: TRBD2
abundance: NA
CDR3aa: CASSPSRAGAYEQYF
CDR3nt: TGTGCCAGCAGTCCCTCCCGAGCGGGAGCCTACGAGCAGTACTTC

j_gene: TRBJ2-7
v_gene: TRBV11-2
d_gene: NA
abundance: NA
CDR3aa: CASSLSRVSSYEQYF
CDR3nt: TGTGCCAGCAGCCTGTCCCGGGTCAGTTCCTACGAGCAGTACTTC

j_gene: TRBJ1-5
v_gene: TRBV6-5
d_gene: NA
abundance: NA
CDR3aa: CASSYLPIGNQPQHF
CDR3nt: TGTGCCAGCAGTTACCTCCCAATTGGCAATCAGCCCCAGCATTTT

j_gene: TRBJ2-7
v_gene: TRBV19
d_gene: NA
abundance: once
CDR3aa: CASSIVEGGPGEQYF
CDR3nt: TGTGCCAGTAGTATAGTCGAAGGAGGGCCGGGGGAGCAGTACTTC

j_gene: TRBJ2-1
v_gene: TRBV6-5
d_gene: NA
abundance: few
CDR3aa: CASSYSGSILHGEQFF
CDR3nt: TGTGCCAGCAGTTACTCAGGGTCTATTCTACACGGTGAGCAGTTCTTC

j_gene: TRBJ2-3
v_gene: TRBV5-1
d_gene: NA
abundance: NA
CDR3aa: CASSLEVGTDTQYF
CDR3nt: TGCGCCAGCAGCTTGGAGGTTGGCACAGATACGCAGTATTTT

j_gene: TRBJ2-5
v_gene: TRBV27
d_gene: NA
abundance: NA
CDR3aa: CASSLGGTGDMKTQYF
CDR3nt: TGTGCCAGCAGTTTAGGAGGGACTGGGGATATGAAGACCCAGTACTTC

j_gene: TRBJ1-5
v_gene: TRBV6-6
d_gene: NA
abundance: NA
CDR3aa: CASSRTLNQPQHF
CDR3nt: TGTGCCAGCAGCAGGACGCTCAATCAGCCCCAGCATTTT

j_gene: TRBJ2-1
v_gene: TRBV4-3
d_gene: TRBD2
abundance: NA
CDR3aa: CASSHDRASGRETYNEQFF
CDR3nt: TGCGCCAGCAGCCACGATCGCGCTAGCGGGAGGGAAACCTACAATGAGCAGTTCTTC

j_gene: TRBJ2-1
v_gene: TRBV5-1
d_gene: NA
abundance: NA
CDR3aa: CASSLTSASYNEQFF
CDR3nt: TGCGCCAGCAGCCTGACTAGTGCCTCCTACAATGAGCAGTTCTTC

j_gene: TRBJ2-7
v_gene: TRBV18
d_gene: NA
abundance: few
CDR3aa: CASSRTDSSYEQYF
CDR3nt: TGTGCCAGCTCACGAACGGACAGCTCCTACGAGCAGTACTTC

j_gene: TRBJ2-3
v_gene: TRBV19
d_gene: NA
abundance: many
CDR3aa: CASSIRPPGSGITDTQYF
CDR3nt: TGTGCCAGTAGTATTCGGCCGCCGGGTAGCGGAATCACAGATACGCAGTATTTT

j_gene: TRBJ2-1
v_gene: TRBV10-3
d_gene: NA
abundance: NA
CDR3aa: CAISGDLHSYNEQFF
CDR3nt: TGTGCCATCAGTGGTGACCTACACTCCTACAATGAGCAGTTCTTC

j_gene: TRBJ2-2
v_gene: TRBV19
d_gene: NA
abundance: once
CDR3aa: CASREPGTPNTGELFF
CDR3nt: TGTGCCAGTAGAGAACCCGGGACTCCGAACACCGGGGAGCTGTTTTTT

j_gene: TRBJ1-2
v_gene: TRBV19
d_gene: TRBD1
abundance: NA
CDR3aa: CASSDPGQGGYGYTF
CDR3nt: TGTGCCAGTAGTGATCCGGGACAGGGCGGCTATGGCTACACCTTC